The rows below give T cell receptor beta chains drawn from one sample of a study of technical replicates of blood from a handful of donors. Measured with immunoSEQ multiplex PCR; TCRdb has only the in-frame clones, and not every one. Here the sample spans fewer than 100,000 clones, roughly 95% being singletons. The sample consisted of T cells isolated from PBMCs. These receptors were taken from a human donor in good health. The CDR3 runs from the conserved cysteine through the conserved F or W. D genes are given only for firm matches. Not every row has a clone size; where given, it reads once, few, many or a size class.

NA	NA	TRBJ1-5	TRBV5-1	TGCGCCAGCAGCTTGGGACAGGACAATCAGCCCCAGCATTTT	CASSLGQDNQPQHF
NA	NA	TRBJ2-3	TRBV21-1	TGTGCCACTATGGAGGCACGGACTAGCGGGGAGTTAGGAGATACGCAGTATTTT	CATMEARTSGELGDTQYF
once	TRBD1	TRBJ2-7	TRBV28	TGTGCCAGCAGTTTTAGACAGGGTGTGAGGCTAACGCATTACGAGCAGTACTTC	CASSFRQGVRLTHYEQYF
once	TRBD2	TRBJ2-5	TRBV30	TGTGCCTGGAGTGGACTAGCGGGAGCCCTTCAAGAGACCCAGTACTTC	CAWSGLAGALQETQYF
NA	NA	TRBJ1-2	TRBV7-8	TGTGCCAGCAGCCCAGATCCTGACAGACGGGATGGCTACACCTTC	CASSPDPDRRDGYTF
NA	NA	TRBJ2-1	TRBV4-3	TGCGCCAGCAGCCAAGACCGTGGGCTCTCCTACAATGAGCAGTTCTTC	CASSQDRGLSYNEQFF
NA	TRBD1	TRBJ2-5	TRBV27	TGTGCCAGCAGTACATACCGGGACAGGGGTGAGACCCAGTACTTC	CASSTYRDRGETQYF
NA	NA	TRBJ2-7	TRBV18	TGTGCCAGCTCACCCCTGACAGACGAGCAGTACTTC	CASSPLTDEQYF
once	TRBD2	TRBJ2-3	TRBV7-3	TGTGCCAGCAGGGAAGCGGGACCCACAGATACGCAGTATTTT	CASREAGPTDTQYF
NA	NA	TRBJ1-1	TRBV6-1	TGTGCCAGCAGTGTTTTGGCGGTGGTGAACACTGAAGCTTTCTTT	CASSVLAVVNTEAFF
NA	NA	TRBJ2-1	TRBV29-1	TGCAGCGTCCTGTTTAAACAAACTGAGCAGTTCTTC	CSVLFKQTEQFF
NA	TRBD2	TRBJ2-1	TRBV2	TGTGCCGCGACTAGCGGATATTACAATGAGCAGTTCTTC	CAATSGYYNEQFF
NA	TRBD2	TRBJ2-7	TRBV4-3	TGCGCCAGCAGCCAAGTGGGAGGGACCTACGAGCAGTACTTC	CASSQVGGTYEQYF
once	NA	TRBJ1-1	TRBV6-1	TGTGCCAGCAACATTGGAGGGGGGGGGACTGAAGCTTTCTTT	CASNIGGGGTEAFF
NA	NA	TRBJ1-5	TRBV19	TGTGCCAGTACGGGAGTTGAGGGCAATCAGCCCCAGCATTTT	CASTGVEGNQPQHF
NA	TRBD1	TRBJ2-3	TRBV19	TGTGCCAGTAGTCCGATATTGGGACAGGGGTCAGGTACGCAGTATTTT	CASSPILGQGSGTQYF
NA	NA	TRBJ1-5	TRBV30	TGTGCCTGGAGTGTATCGGGGGGTTTTAATCAGCCCCAGCATTTT	CAWSVSGGFNQPQHF
NA	NA	TRBJ2-2	TRBV18	TGTGCCAGCTCACCATTCACGGACTCTATCTTCCGGGCGAGGACCGGGGAGCTGTTTTTT	CASSPFTDSIFRARTGELFF
NA	NA	TRBJ1-3	TRBV30	TGTGCCCAGTTCCACAGGGAGCGAAACACCATATATTTT	CAQFHRERNTIYF
NA	NA	TRBJ1-1	TRBV18	TGTGCCAGCTCACCGGGACTCGGGAACACTGAAGCTTTCTTT	CASSPGLGNTEAFF
NA	NA	TRBJ2-7	TRBV2	TGTGCCAGCAGATTCCGGGTCTACGAGCAGTACTTC	CASRFRVYEQYF
NA	TRBD1	TRBJ2-7	TRBV25-1	TGTGCCAGCAGGGGGACAGGGCACGAGCAGTACTTC	CASRGTGHEQYF
NA	NA	TRBJ2-1	TRBV27	TGTGCCAGCAGAATCGGTTCCTCCTACAATGAGCAGTTCTTC	CASRIGSSYNEQFF
few	NA	TRBJ1-1	TRBV20-1	TGCAGTGCCCGGGAGGACACTGAAGCTTTCTTT	CSAREDTEAFF
once	TRBD2	TRBJ2-5	TRBV28	TGTGCCAGCAGTATAGCGGGAGGGAAGGAGACCCAGTACTTC	CASSIAGGKETQYF
NA	NA	TRBJ2-6	TRBV7-9	TGTGCCAGCAGCTCGTGGGCCAACGTCCTGACTTTC	CASSSWANVLTF
NA	NA	TRBJ2-2	TRBV6-6	TGTGCCAGCAGTTACTCGAACTTTATACCCACCGGGGAGCTGTTTTTT	CASSYSNFIPTGELFF
NA	NA	TRBJ2-1	TRBV7-8	TGTGCCAGCAGCTTAGGCAGCTACAATGAGCAGTTCTTC	CASSLGSYNEQFF
NA	NA	TRBJ2-7	TRBV6-5	TGTGCCAGCAGTATGTCAGGACACTCCTACGAGCAGTACTTC	CASSMSGHSYEQYF
once	TRBD2	TRBJ2-7	TRBV7-8	TGTGCCAGCAGCCGTCGACTAGCGGACTACGAGCAGTACTTC	CASSRRLADYEQYF
NA	TRBD1	TRBJ1-1	TRBV30	TGTGCCTGGAGTCCGGGACAGGCCAACACTGAAGCTTTCTTT	CAWSPGQANTEAFF
NA	NA	TRBJ2-7	TRBV5-4	TGTGCCAGCAGCTTGCGGCCGGGGTCCTACGAGCAGTACTTC	CASSLRPGSYEQYF
few	NA	TRBJ1-1	TRBV13	TGTGCCAGCAGCTCTGGACAGACTGAAGCTTTCTTT	CASSSGQTEAFF
NA	TRBD1	TRBJ2-5	TRBV6-4	TGTGCCAGCAGCCCGGACAGGGGTCGGCAAGAGACCCAGTACTTC	CASSPDRGRQETQYF
NA	TRBD1	TRBJ1-4	TRBV6-1	TGTGCCAGCGACTCCGGGACAGAAGGTGAAAAACTGTTTTTT	CASDSGTEGEKLFF
NA	NA	TRBJ1-4	TRBV28	TGTGCCAGCAGTACGGGACACCGAAATGAAAAACTGTTTTTT	CASSTGHRNEKLFF
NA	TRBD1	TRBJ2-3	TRBV28	TGTGCCAGCAGTCTTACAGGGGCTAGCACAGATACGCAGTATTTT	CASSLTGASTDTQYF
NA	TRBD2	TRBJ2-5	TRBV15	TGTGCCACCAGCAGCAGTGAGCGGGAGACCGAGACCCAGTACTTC	CATSSSERETETQYF
NA	NA	TRBJ2-7	TRBV19	TGTGCCAGTACCAACAGATACTACGAGCAGTACTTC	CASTNRYYEQYF
NA	TRBD1	TRBJ2-7	TRBV5-4	TGTGCCAGCAGCTTACCCGGGACAGGGGGCATTTACGAGCAGTACTTC	CASSLPGTGGIYEQYF
NA	TRBD2	TRBJ2-5	TRBV11-3	TGTGCCAGCAGTAGGGTAGCGGGTGCCCAAGAGACCCAGTACTTC	CASSRVAGAQETQYF
NA	NA	TRBJ2-6	TRBV7-3	TGTGCCAGCAGCTTATCTCCGTCTGGGGCCAACGTCCTGACTTTC	CASSLSPSGANVLTF
NA	NA	TRBJ1-1	TRBV19	TGTGCCAGTAGTAGAAGACGGGGCACTGAAGCTTTCTTT	CASSRRRGTEAFF
NA	NA	TRBJ2-3	TRBV9	TGTGCCAGCAGCGTAGAGGGGTTCACAGATACGCAGTATTTT	CASSVEGFTDTQYF
NA	TRBD2	TRBJ2-2	TRBV9	TGTGCCAGCAGCGTAGGGGTAGCGGGACGCCGGGAGCTGTTTTTT	CASSVGVAGRRELFF
NA	NA	TRBJ1-1	TRBV10-2	TGCGCCAGCAGCCCAGGGGTGGTCACTGAAGCTTTCTTT	CASSPGVVTEAFF
NA	NA	TRBJ2-2	TRBV25-1	TGTGCCAGCAGGGACAGCAACACCGGGGAGCTGTTTTTT	CASRDSNTGELFF
NA	NA	TRBJ2-7	TRBV5-6	TGTGCCAGCAGTTTGACTGGTTATGAGCAGTACTTC	CASSLTGYEQYF
NA	NA	TRBJ1-3	TRBV9	TGTGCCAGCAGTCCGAACCCTAGCTCTGGAAACACCATATATTTT	CASSPNPSSGNTIYF
NA	NA	TRBJ2-5	TRBV12-2	TGTGCAAGTCGCTTGGACAGTACCCCCCGGGAGACCCAGTACTTC	CASRLDSTPRETQYF
NA	TRBD1	TRBJ2-3	TRBV6-5	TGTGCCAGCAGTTACTTCGGGACAGCAACAGATACGCAGTATTTT	CASSYFGTATDTQYF
NA	NA	TRBJ1-3	TRBV15	TGTGCCACCAGCAGAGACGTGACAGACGGAAACACCATATATTTT	CATSRDVTDGNTIYF
once	NA	TRBJ2-3	TRBV7-9	TGTGCCAGCAGCTTAGTTTCGACAGATACGCAGTATTTT	CASSLVSTDTQYF
NA	NA	TRBJ2-4	TRBV6-5	TGTGCCAGCAGTTACTCGCGGGGCGAAAACATTCAGTACTTC	CASSYSRGENIQYF
NA	TRBD2	TRBJ2-5	TRBV4-2	TGTGCCAGCAGCCAAGGACTAGCGGGAGTAGGGGTCCAAGAGACCCAGTACTTC	CASSQGLAGVGVQETQYF
NA	NA	TRBJ1-2	TRBV29-1	TGCAGCGTTGGCTCGGGAATGGCTAACTATGGCTACACCTTC	CSVGSGMANYGYTF
once	NA	TRBJ1-3	TRBV9	TGTGCCAGCAGCGCGGACATTAACTCTGGAAACACCATATATTTT	CASSADINSGNTIYF
NA	NA	TRBJ2-2	TRBV28	TGTGCCAGCAGTTTATCAGGGGCGATAGCAATGAGCGGGGAGCTGTTTTTT	CASSLSGAIAMSGELFF
NA	NA	TRBJ2-7	TRBV29-1	TGCAGCGTTGAATTACGTGACAGTGAACTGTACGAGCAGTACTTC	CSVELRDSELYEQYF
NA	TRBD2	TRBJ2-3	TRBV5-1	TGCGCCAGCAGCTCCACTAGCGGGAGGGTCACAGATACGCAGTATTTT	CASSSTSGRVTDTQYF